Listed below are T cell receptor beta chains from one sample, sequenced in a study of blood T cell repertoires in COVID-19. TCRdb's copy holds only in-frame clones and misses some; the assay was immunoSEQ multiplex PCR. The sample shows some 150,000 clones, about 83% of them seen only once. The sequenced sample was peripheral blood. The receptors stem from a man aged 35 to 55 who had recovered from COVID-19. CDR3s leave out the opening cysteine and the closing phenylalanine or tryptophan. Each record gives: V gene, J gene, clone size, CDR3 protein. Clone size is shown for a subset of rows, as once, few, many or a class of expanded clone.

TRBV7-9	TRBJ1-1	-	ASSLGGRTEAF
TRBV25-1	TRBJ2-2	-	ASTRGGGTGELF
TRBV19	TRBJ1-5	-	ASRPRQLPHQPQH
TRBV5-8	TRBJ2-5	once	ASSPWTSGKETQY
TRBV11-3	TRBJ1-2	-	ASSVTGNYGYT
TRBV20-1	TRBJ2-3	-	SAWKEAGQY
TRBV5-5	TRBJ1-2	-	ASSFQGFEETFAGYT
TRBV5-6	TRBJ2-7	-	ASSSPQAGVRHEQY
TRBV10-3	TRBJ1-3	-	ARHPLNTIY
TRBV28	TRBJ1-6	-	ASTGQGSSPLH
TRBV7-8	TRBJ2-7	-	ASSLGLAGDISYEQY
TRBV6-6	TRBJ2-7	-	ASSKDSYEQY
TRBV28	TRBJ1-4	-	ASTWTVRGEKLF
TRBV9	TRBJ1-2	-	ASSGATGDGYT
TRBV6-5	TRBJ2-5	-	ASSYFGVETQY
TRBV7-2	TRBJ2-2	-	ASSLVGAVLTGELF
TRBV11-1	TRBJ2-1	few	ASSFDRGQF
TRBV11-3	TRBJ2-4	-	ASRATGGDIQY
TRBV10-3	TRBJ2-1	-	AISEGRGSYNEQF
TRBV24-1	TRBJ2-5	-	ATSDFGRGGTETQY
TRBV4-1	TRBJ2-7	-	ASSHQGLAYTYEQY
TRBV29-1	TRBJ1-5	-	SVGQGRQPQH
TRBV7-2	TRBJ2-2	many	ASSLVVAGELF
TRBV4-2	TRBJ2-7	-	ASSGGSPSEQY
TRBV24-1	TRBJ2-3	once	ATSESGEDTQY